Sequencing of this TCR beta chain was carried out in a study of T cells in Graves' hyperthyroidism and ophthalmopathy. From germline, CDR1 is MDHEN and CDR2 SYDVKM. There are 14 residues in the CDR3. With V trimmed by 7 bases and J by 2 bases, 4 bases remained unmatched. The CDR3 regions of TCR beta were amplified from RNA transcripts. Carried out on the TCR CDR3, a first-round RT-PCR used the HTBI primer set. TCRdb reanalysed the multiplex PCR reads using MiXCR and keeps one entry per CDR3 protein. The data hold 210,000 or so distinct CDR3 sequences, with 15% to 20% observed a single time. Ten or more counts support this clonotype. Each patient was aged 18 to 65 and had newly diagnosed hyperthyroidism of under 2 months' duration.

The receptor was derived from a man aged 50 or older with Graves' hyperthyroidism. Material for sequencing was blood. V and J are TRBV28 and TRBJ2-5; the match to TRBD1 covers 10 bases. The CDR3 DNA is TGTGCCAGCATCGCGGACAGGGGGCAAGAGACCCAGTACTTC. Translated, it gives CASIADRGQETQYF.